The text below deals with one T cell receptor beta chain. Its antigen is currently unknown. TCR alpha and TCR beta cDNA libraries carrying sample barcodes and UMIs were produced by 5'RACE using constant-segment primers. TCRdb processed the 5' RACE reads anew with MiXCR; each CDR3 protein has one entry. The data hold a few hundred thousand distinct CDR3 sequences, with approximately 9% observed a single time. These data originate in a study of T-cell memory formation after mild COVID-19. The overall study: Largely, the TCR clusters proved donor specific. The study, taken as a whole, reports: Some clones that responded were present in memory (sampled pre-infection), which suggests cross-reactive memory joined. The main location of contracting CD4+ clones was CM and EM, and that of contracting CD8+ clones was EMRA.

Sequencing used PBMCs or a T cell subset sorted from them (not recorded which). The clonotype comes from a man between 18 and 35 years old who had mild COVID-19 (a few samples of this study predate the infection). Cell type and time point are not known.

This chain's CDR3 is CASSQSVQGSSYEQYV. The CDR3 nucleotides read TGTGCCAGCAGCCAATCGGTCCAGGGCTCGTCCTACGAGCAGTACGTC. The chain employs TRBV16 and TRBJ2-7; perhaps TRBD1 as D (5 bases). CDR1 and CDR2 (germline): KGHSY, FQNENV. V lost 0 bases, J lost 1 base, and 13 bases lay in between. The CDR3 extends over 16 amino acids.